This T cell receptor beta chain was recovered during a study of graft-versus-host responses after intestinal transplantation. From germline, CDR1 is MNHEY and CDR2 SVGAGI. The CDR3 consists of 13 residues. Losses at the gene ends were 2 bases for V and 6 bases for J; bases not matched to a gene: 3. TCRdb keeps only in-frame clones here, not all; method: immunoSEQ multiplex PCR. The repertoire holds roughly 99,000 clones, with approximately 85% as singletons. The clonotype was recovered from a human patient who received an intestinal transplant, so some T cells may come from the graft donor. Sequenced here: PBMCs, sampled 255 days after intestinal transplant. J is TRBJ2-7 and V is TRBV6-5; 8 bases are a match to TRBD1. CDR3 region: CASSYRTGLEQYF. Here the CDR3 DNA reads TGTGCCAGCAGTTACCGGACAGGGCTCGAGCAGTACTTC.